The rows below give T cell receptor beta chains drawn from one sample of a study of OX40 agonist ivuxolimab in advanced cancers. The assay was immunoSEQ multiplex PCR, and TCRdb's table has in-frame clones only and misses some. The sample yields some 59,000 clones, about 80% seen once. Sequencing was performed on CD4+ or CD8+ T cells sorted from blood, taken in a trial of the OX40 agonist ivuxolimab. These receptors all stem from an adult with an advanced solid tumor such as melanoma, head and neck, liver or kidney cancer. Each CDR3 is given with its conserved first and last residue. D genes are given only for firm matches. A clone size is listed for some rows: how often the clone was seen (once, few, many), or a class if it is expanded.

V gene	clone size	D gene	J gene	CDR3 protein	CDR3 DNA
TRBV7-2	once	-	TRBJ1-1	CASSFARGTEAFF	TGTGCCAGCAGCTTTGCCAGGGGCACTGAAGCTTTCTTT
TRBV14	-	-	TRBJ2-2	CASSQEGRANTGELFF	TGTGCCAGCAGCCAAGAAGGCAGGGCTAACACCGGGGAGCTGTTTTTT
TRBV6-5	few	-	TRBJ1-2	CASSSGYGYTF	TGTGCCAGCAGTTCCGGGTATGGCTACACCTTC
TRBV28	-	TRBD2	TRBJ2-7	CASTPLAGVYEQYF	TGTGCCAGCACCCCACTAGCGGGAGTGTACGAGCAGTACTTC
TRBV6-6	-	-	TRBJ2-1	CASSLRGGEQFF	TGTGCCAGCAGTCTACGGGGCGGTGAGCAGTTCTTC
TRBV7-9	-	-	TRBJ2-1	CASSPGQTHNEQFF	TGTGCCAGCAGCCCGGGGCAGACCCACAATGAGCAGTTCTTC
TRBV7-2	-	-	TRBJ1-3	CASSPGTVGNTIYF	TGTGCCAGCAGCCCAGGAACAGTTGGAAACACCATATATTTT
TRBV15	-	TRBD1	TRBJ2-7	CATSSTRGFTYEQYF	TGTGCCACCAGCAGCACCAGGGGGTTCACCTACGAGCAGTACTTC
TRBV30	-	TRBD2	TRBJ2-7	CAWSVGSGKQYF	TGTGCCTGGAGTGTAGGAAGCGGGAAGCAGTACTTC
TRBV7-8	-	-	TRBJ2-5	CASSLMIETQYF	TGTGCCAGCAGCTTAATGATCGAGACCCAGTACTTC
TRBV6-5	-	-	TRBJ2-1	CASSFRESSYNEQFF	TGTGCCAGCAGCTTTCGGGAGAGCTCCTACAATGAGCAGTTCTTC
TRBV6-5	-	-	TRBJ1-2	CATGVRQEGYTF	TGTGCCACCGGAGTGAGGCAGGAAGGCTACACCTTC
TRBV11-3	-	-	TRBJ1-5	CASSLGGDPNQPQHF	TGTGCCAGCAGCTTAGGCGGGGACCCAAATCAGCCCCAGCATTTT
TRBV11-2	-	TRBD1	TRBJ2-7	CASRFDQDRAHYYEQYF	TGTGCCAGCAGGTTTGACCAGGACAGGGCCCACTACTACGAGCAGTACTTC
TRBV28	few	-	TRBJ1-1	CASSPTLEAFF	TGTGCCAGCAGTCCCACCCTTGAAGCTTTCTTT
TRBV6-5	once	-	TRBJ1-2	CASIIDPHEGYGYTF	TGTGCCAGCATCATAGACCCCCACGAAGGCTATGGCTACACCTTC
TRBV4-3	-	TRBD2	TRBJ2-2	CASSLTSGTNTGELFF	TGCGCCAGCAGCCTGACTAGCGGTACGAACACCGGGGAGCTGTTTTTT
TRBV19	-	TRBD2	TRBJ2-7	CASSVRGAGDSYEQYF	TGTGCCAGTAGTGTCCGGGGAGCGGGAGACTCCTACGAGCAGTACTTC
TRBV2	-	-	TRBJ2-7	CASSYGVPLGEQYF	TGTGCCAGCAGTTACGGGGTCCCCTTGGGCGAGCAGTACTTC
TRBV1	-	-	TRBJ2-5	CTSSQDWSSRQETQYF	TGCACCAGCAGCCAAGATTGGTCTAGCAGACAAGAGACCCAGTACTTC